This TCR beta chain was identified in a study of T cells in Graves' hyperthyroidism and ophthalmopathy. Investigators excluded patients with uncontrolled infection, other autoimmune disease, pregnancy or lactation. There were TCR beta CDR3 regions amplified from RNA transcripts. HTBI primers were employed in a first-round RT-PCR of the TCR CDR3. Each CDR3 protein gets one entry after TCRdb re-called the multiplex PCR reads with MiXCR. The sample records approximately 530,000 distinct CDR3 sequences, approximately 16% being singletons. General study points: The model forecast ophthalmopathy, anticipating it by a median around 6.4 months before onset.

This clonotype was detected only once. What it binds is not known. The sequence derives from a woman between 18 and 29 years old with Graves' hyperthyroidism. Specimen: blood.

This CDR3 reads CASSNAGGADTQYF. The CDR3 bases are TGTGCCAGCAGCAACGCGGGAGGTGCTGATACGCAGTATTTT. The chain couples TRBV3-1 to TRBJ2-3, with 8 bases lining up with TRBD2. The CDR3 extends over 14 amino acids. Trimming took 5 bases from V and 6 from J; bases not matched to a gene: 7. Looked up from germline, CDR1 is LGHDT and CDR2 is YNNKEL (reference sequence).